This T cell receptor (beta chain) was recovered during a study of blood T cell repertoires in COVID-19. Study summary: COVID-19 samples, acute and convalescent, were from the United States, Italy and Spain.

Sequenced by immunoSEQ multiplex PCR; TCRdb stores in-frame clones only, minus some. The profile shows 75,000 to 90,000 clones, about 82% of them singletons. The count of this clone is one. V lost 3 bases, J lost 3 bases, and 22 bases lay in between. The CDR3 runs to 17 residues. Germline CDR1 and CDR2: SGHRS and YFSETQ. The TCR comes from a man aged 45-60 years with active COVID-19. The sample taken for sequencing was peripheral blood. The V call is TRBV5-1, the J call TRBJ2-7, with D maybe TRBD1 (6 bases). The chain's CDR3 is CASSSRASGAGVYEQYF. CDR3 nucleotide sequence: TGCGCCAGCAGCTCCCGGGCCTCAGGGGCCGGAGTCTACGAGCAGTACTTC.